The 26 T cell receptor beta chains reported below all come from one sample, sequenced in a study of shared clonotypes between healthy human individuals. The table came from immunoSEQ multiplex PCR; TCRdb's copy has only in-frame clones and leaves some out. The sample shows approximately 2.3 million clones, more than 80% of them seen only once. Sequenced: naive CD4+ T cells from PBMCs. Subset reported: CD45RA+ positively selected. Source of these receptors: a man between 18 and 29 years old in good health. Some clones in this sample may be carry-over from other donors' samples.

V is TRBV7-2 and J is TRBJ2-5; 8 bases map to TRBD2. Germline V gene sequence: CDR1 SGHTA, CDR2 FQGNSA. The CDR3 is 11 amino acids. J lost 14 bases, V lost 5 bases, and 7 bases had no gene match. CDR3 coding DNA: TGTGCCAGCAGCCGGGGGGGGAGGGCCTACTTC. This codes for CASSRGGRAYF.

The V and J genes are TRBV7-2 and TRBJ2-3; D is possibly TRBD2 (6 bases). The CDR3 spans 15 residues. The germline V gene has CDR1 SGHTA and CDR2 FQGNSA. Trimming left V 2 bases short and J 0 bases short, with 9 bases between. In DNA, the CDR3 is TGTGCCAGCAGCTTAAGCGGGCAGAGCACAGATACGCAGTATTTT. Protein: CASSLSGQSTDTQYF.

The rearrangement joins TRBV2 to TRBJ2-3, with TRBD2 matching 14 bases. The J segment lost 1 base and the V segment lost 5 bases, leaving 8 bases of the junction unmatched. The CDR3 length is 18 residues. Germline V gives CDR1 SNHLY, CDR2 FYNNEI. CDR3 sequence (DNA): TGTGCCAGCAGTAAAGGGACTAGCGGGAGTGGTGGCACAGATACGCAGTATTTT. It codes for CASSKGTSGSGGTDTQYF.

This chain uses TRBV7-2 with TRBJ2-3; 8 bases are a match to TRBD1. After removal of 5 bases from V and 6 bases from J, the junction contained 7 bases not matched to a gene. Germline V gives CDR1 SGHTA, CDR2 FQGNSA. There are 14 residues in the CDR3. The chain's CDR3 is CASSRTGTMDTQYF. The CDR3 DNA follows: TGTGCCAGCAGCCGGACAGGGACCATGGATACGCAGTATTTT.

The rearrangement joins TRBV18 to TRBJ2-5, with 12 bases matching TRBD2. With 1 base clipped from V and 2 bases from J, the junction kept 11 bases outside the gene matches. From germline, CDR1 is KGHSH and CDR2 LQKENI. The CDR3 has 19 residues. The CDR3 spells CASSPRLAGVGGAQETQYF. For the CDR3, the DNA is TGTGCCAGCTCACCACGACTAGCGGGAGTAGGGGGGGCTCAAGAGACCCAGTACTTC. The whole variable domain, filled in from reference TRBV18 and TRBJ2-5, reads NAGVMQNPRHLVRRRGQEARLRCSPMKGHSHVYWYRQLPEEGLKFMVYLQKENIIDESGMPKERFSAEFPKEGPSILRIQQVVRGDSAAYFCASSPRLAGVGGAQETQYFGPGTRLLVL.

The CDR3 sequence is CASSLGLAVSYEQYF. Written as DNA, the CDR3 is TGTGCCAGCAGTTTGGGTCTAGCGGTCTCCTACGAGCAGTACTTC. The chain uses TRBV28 and TRBJ2-7; 7 bases are shared with TRBD2. This CDR3 comprises 15 residues. The germline V gene encodes CDR1 MDHEN and CDR2 SYDVKM. The ends lost 3 bases at V and 0 bases at J; junction bases unmatched: 5.

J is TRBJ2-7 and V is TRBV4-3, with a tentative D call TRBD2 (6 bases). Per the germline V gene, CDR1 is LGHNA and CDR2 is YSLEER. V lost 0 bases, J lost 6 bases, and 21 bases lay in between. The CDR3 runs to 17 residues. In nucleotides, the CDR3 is TGCGCCAGCAGCCAAGATTGGTCCGGGAGTGGTCTTGGCGAGCAGTACTTC. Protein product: CASSQDWSGSGLGEQYF.

CDR3 in DNA: TGTGCCAGCAGTATCGGCCGAGACCAGTACTTC. This gives the protein CASSIGRDQYF. This sequence joins TRBV6-6 and TRBJ2-5, with D unclear. Germline V lookup: CDR1 MNHNY, CDR2 SVGAGI (reference sequence). This CDR3 has 11 residues. Trimming left V 5 bases short and J 10 bases short, with 11 bases between.

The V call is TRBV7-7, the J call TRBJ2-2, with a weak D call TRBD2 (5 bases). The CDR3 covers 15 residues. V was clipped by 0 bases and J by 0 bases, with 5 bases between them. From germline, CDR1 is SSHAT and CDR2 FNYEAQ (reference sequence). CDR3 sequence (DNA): TGTGCCAGCAGCTTAGCGGGAGCGAACACCGGGGAGCTGTTTTTT. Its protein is CASSLAGANTGELFF.

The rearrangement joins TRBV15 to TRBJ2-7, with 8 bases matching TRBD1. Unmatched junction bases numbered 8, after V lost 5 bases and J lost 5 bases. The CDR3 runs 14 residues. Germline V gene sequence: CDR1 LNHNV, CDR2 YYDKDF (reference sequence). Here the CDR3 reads CATSPAGGRNEQYF. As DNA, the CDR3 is TGTGCCACCAGCCCAGCAGGGGGCCGGAACGAGCAGTACTTC.

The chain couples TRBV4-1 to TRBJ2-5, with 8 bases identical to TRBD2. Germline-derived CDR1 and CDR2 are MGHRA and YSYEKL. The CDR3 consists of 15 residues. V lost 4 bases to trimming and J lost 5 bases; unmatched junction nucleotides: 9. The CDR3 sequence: CASSPRGLGVETQYF. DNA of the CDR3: TGCGCCAGCAGCCCGCGGGGACTAGGGGTGGAGACCCAGTACTTC.

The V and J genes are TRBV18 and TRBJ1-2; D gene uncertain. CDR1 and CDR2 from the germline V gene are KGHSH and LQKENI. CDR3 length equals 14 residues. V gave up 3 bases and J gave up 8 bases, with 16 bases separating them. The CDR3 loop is CASSPEGMTRGYTF. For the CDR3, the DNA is TGTGCCAGCTCACCTGAGGGAATGACAAGGGGCTACACCTTC.

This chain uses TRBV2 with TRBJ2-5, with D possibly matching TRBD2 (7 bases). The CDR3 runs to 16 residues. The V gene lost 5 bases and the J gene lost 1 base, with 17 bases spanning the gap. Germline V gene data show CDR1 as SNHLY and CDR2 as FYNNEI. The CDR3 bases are TGTGCCAGCAGTCCCCCGTGGGGGGGCGGCCAAGAGACCCAGTACTTC. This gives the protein CASSPPWGGGQETQYF.

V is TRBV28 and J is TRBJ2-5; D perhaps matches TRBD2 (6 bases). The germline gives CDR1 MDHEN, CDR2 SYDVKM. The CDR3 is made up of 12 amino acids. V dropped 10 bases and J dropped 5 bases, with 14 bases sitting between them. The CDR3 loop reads CATSGGKETQYF. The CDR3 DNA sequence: TGTGCCACCTCCGGGGGTAAGGAGACCCAGTACTTC.

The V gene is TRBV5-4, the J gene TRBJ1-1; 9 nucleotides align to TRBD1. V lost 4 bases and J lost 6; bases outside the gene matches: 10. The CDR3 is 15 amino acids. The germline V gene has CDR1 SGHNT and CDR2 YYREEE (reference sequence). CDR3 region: CASSAQQGAGAEAFF. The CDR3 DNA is TGTGCCAGCAGCGCACAACAGGGGGCTGGGGCTGAAGCTTTCTTT.

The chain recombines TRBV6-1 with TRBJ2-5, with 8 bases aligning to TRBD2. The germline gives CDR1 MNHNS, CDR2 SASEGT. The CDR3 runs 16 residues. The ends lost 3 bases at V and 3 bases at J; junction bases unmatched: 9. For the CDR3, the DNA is TGTGCCAGCAGTGAGCAGTATTCCGGGGGGGAAGAGACCCAGTACTTC. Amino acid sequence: CASSEQYSGGEETQYF.

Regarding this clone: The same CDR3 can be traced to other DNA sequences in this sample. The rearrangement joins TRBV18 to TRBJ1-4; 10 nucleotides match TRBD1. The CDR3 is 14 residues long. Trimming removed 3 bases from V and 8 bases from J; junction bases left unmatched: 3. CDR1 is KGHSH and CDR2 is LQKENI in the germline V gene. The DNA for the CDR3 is TGTGCCAGCTCACCCCGGGACAGGGGAGAAAAACTGTTTTTT. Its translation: CASSPRDRGEKLFF. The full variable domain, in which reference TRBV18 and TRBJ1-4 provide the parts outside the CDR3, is NAGVMQNPRHLVRRRGQEARLRCSPMKGHSHVYWYRQLPEEGLKFMVYLQKENIIDESGMPKERFSAEFPKEGPSILRIQQVVRGDSAAYFCASSPRDRGEKLFFGSGTQLSVL.

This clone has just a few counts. CDR3 sequence: CASSVAATIEKLFF. CDR3 sequence (DNA): TGTGCCAGCAGTGTAGCAGCGACTATCGAAAAACTGTTTTTT. V gene TRBV2 combines with J gene TRBJ1-4; D is undetermined. The CDR3 consists of 14 residues. Germline V lookup: CDR1 SNHLY, CDR2 FYNNEI. V lost 4 bases to trimming and J lost 8 bases, with 14 bases between them.

The DNA of the CDR3 is TGTGCCAGCAGCCCTCACCGGATTAATGAAAAACTGTTTTTT. Translated, it gives CASSPHRINEKLFF. The chain carries TRBV28 and TRBJ1-4; D is unclear. V lost 6 bases, J lost 4 bases, and 12 bases lay in between. The CDR3 is 14 amino acids. Germline V gene lookup returns CDR1 MDHEN and CDR2 SYDVKM.

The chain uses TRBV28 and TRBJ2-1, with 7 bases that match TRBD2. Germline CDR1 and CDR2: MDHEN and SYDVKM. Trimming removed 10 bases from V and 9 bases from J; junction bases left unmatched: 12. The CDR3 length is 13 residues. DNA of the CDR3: TGTGCCACCGACCGGCCCTCGGGGGGTGAGCAGTTCTTC. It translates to CATDRPSGGEQFF.

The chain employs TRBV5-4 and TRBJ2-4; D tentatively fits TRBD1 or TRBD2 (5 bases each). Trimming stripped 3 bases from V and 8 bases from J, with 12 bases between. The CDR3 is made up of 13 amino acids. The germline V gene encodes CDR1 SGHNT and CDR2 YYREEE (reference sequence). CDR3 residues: CASSSGPLDIQYF. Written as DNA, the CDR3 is TGTGCCAGCAGCTCGGGACCCCTCGACATTCAGTACTTC.

In nucleotides, the CDR3 is TGTGCCAGCAGCTTATTGGGGGGGCCGGAATCCCCAAACATTCAGTACTTC. This sequence encodes CASSLLGGPESPNIQYF. The chain uses TRBV7-9 and TRBJ2-4; maybe TRBD2 (7 bases). From germline, CDR1 is SEHNR and CDR2 FQNEAQ (reference sequence). Between the trimmed V and J ends, which lost 2 bases and 6 bases, there was a span of 20 bases. The CDR3 is 17 amino acids.

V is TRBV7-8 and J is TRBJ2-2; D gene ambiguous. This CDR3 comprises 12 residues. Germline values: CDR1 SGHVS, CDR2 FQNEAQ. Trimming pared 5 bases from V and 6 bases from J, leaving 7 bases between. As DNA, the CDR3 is TGTGCCAGCAGCCCGGGTCCCGGGGAGCTGTTTTTT. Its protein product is CASSPGPGELFF. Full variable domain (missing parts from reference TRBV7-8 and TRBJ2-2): GAGVSQSPRYKVAKRGQDVALRCDPISGHVSLFWYQQALGQGPEFLTYFQNEAQLDKSGLPSDRFFAERPEGSVSTLKIQRTQQEDSAVYLCASSPGPGELFFGEGSRLTVL.

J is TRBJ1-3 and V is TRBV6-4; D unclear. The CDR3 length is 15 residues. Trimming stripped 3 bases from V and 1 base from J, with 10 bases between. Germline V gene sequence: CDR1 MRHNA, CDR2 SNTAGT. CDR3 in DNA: TGTGCCAGCAGTGAATGGCAGGAATCTGGAAACACCATATATTTT. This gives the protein CASSEWQESGNTIYF.

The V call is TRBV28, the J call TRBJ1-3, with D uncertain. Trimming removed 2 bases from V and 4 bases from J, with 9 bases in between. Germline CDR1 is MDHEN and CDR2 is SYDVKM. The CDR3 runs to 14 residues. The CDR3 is CASSLHSPGNTIYF. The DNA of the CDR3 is TGTGCCAGCAGTTTACACAGTCCAGGAAACACCATATATTTT.

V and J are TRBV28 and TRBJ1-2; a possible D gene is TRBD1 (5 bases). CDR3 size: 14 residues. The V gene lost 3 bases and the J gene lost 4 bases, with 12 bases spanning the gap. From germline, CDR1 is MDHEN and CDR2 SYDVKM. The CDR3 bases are TGTGCCAGCAGTTTTGGGGGGACGGTCTATGGCTACACCTTC. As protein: CASSFGGTVYGYTF.